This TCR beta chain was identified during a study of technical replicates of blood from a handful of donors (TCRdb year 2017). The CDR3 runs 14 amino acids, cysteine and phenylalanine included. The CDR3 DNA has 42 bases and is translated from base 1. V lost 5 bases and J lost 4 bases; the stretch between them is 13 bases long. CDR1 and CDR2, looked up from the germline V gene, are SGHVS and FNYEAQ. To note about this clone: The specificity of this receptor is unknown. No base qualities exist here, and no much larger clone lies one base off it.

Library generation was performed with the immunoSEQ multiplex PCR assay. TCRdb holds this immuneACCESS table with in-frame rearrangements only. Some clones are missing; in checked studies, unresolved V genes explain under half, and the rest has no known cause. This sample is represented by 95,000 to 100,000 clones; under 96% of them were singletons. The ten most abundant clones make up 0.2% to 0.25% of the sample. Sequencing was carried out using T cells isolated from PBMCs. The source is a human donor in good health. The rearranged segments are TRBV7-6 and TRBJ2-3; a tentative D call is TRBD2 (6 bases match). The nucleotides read TGTGCCAGCAGCCCGGGAGCACGCGCAGATACGCAGTATTTT. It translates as CASSPGARADTQYF.